The clone carrying this T cell receptor beta chain was detected a few times. This sample was included in a study of shared clonotypes between healthy human individuals. Germline loops: CDR1 SNHLY, CDR2 FYNNEI. The CDR3 totals 13 residues. V was clipped by 6 bases and J by 5 bases, with 13 bases between them. The assay was immunoSEQ multiplex PCR, and TCRdb's table has in-frame clones only and misses some. The sample lists 600,000 to 700,000 clones, around 73% occurring once. The sequence was obtained from a woman aged 25 to 45 in good health. The sample consisted of memory CD4+ T cells sorted from blood. Subset in this sample: CD45RA-negative fraction. V and J are TRBV2 and TRBJ1-2; D possibly corresponds to TRBD1 (5 bases). The CDR3 coding sequence is TGTGCCAGCAGAGGTGACAGCTTATATGGCTACACCTTC. Its translation: CASRGDSLYGYTF.